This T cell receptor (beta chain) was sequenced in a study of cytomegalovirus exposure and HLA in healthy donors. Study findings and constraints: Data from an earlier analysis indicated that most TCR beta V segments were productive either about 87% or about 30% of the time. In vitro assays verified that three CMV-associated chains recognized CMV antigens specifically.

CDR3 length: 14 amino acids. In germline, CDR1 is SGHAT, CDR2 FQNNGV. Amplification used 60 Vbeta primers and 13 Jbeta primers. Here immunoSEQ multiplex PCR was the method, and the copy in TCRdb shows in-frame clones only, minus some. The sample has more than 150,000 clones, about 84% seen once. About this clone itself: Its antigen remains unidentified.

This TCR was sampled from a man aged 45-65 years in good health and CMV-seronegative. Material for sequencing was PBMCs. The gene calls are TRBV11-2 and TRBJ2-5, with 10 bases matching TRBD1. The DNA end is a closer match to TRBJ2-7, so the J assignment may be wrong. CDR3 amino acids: CASSLGDRGHEQYF. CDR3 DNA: TGTGCCAGCAGCTTAGGGGACAGGGGTCACGAGCAGTACTTC.